The 7 T cell receptor beta chains listed next were all sequenced from one sample in a study of PD-1 blockade in classical Hodgkin lymphoma. In every patient, relapse followed autologous stem cell transplantation, while exposure to brentuximab vedotin differed. TCRdb's table, derived via immunoSEQ multiplex PCR, lists solely in-frame clones and lacks some. This table has approximately 17,000 clones, approximately 69% appearing once. The sequenced sample was peripheral blood mononuclear cells (PBMCs), obtained before the second cycle of nivolumab. The receptors shown here come from a human donor with classical Hodgkin lymphoma.

The J gene is TRBJ1-2, the V gene TRBV5-6; TRBD1 is a possible D gene (5 bases). With 0 bases removed from V and 7 bases from J, the gap between germline ends came to 16 bases. Germline CDR1 and CDR2: SGHDT and YYEEEE. CDR3 length: 15 residues. The CDR3 nucleotides read TGTGCCAGCAGCTTGGGCCCCCTTGGGGGGGGTGGCTACACCTTC. Its protein product is CASSLGPLGGGGYTF.

This clone has a handful of counts. This chain connects TRBV2 to TRBJ2-7; 7 bases agree with TRBD2. The CDR3 spans 15 residues. V trimming: 6 bases; J trimming: 7 bases; junction bases outside the gene matches: 15. Germline V gene data show CDR1 as SNHLY and CDR2 as FYNNEI. The CDR3 sequence is CASSDGGDWAEEQYF. CDR3 in DNA: TGTGCCAGCAGCGATGGGGGGGACTGGGCTGAGGAGCAGTACTTC.

The chain has TRBV27 and TRBJ2-1; either TRBD1 or TRBD2 may supply D (5 bases each). There are 14 residues in the CDR3. CDR1 is MNHEY and CDR2 is SMNVEV in the germline V gene (reference sequence). Trimming stripped 6 bases from V and 4 bases from J, with 13 bases between. The CDR3 nucleotides read TGTGCCAGCAGCCGGGACGGGCCTTACAATGAGCAGTTCTTC. Amino acid sequence: CASSRDGPYNEQFF.

This chain links TRBV5-1 with TRBJ2-2; TRBD1 aligns across 11 bases. The CDR3 extends over 19 amino acids. Germline V gene lookup returns CDR1 SGHRS and CDR2 YFSETQ. The V segment lost 1 base and the J segment 0 bases; nucleotides outside the gene matches: 8. The CDR3 bases are TGCGCCAGCAGCTTGACGGGACAGGGGGTTATCGCGAACACCGGGGAGCTGTTTTTT. As protein: CASSLTGQGVIANTGELFF.

The sample holds a few counts of this clone. The chain recombines TRBV4-1 with TRBJ1-3; D remains unclear. The CDR3 length is 12 residues. V lost 4 bases and J 11 bases, leaving 12 bases between the germline ends. Per germline, CDR1 MGHRA and CDR2 YSYEKL. CDR3 sequence: CASSRTPGPIYF. DNA of the CDR3: TGCGCCAGCAGCCGCACCCCGGGCCCCATATATTTT.

This chain joins TRBV5-8 and TRBJ1-3, with TRBD1 as a possible D gene (6 bases). The V end lost 7 bases, the J end lost 0 bases, and 23 bases lay between the germline ends. Germline CDR1 SGHTS, CDR2 YDEGEE. The CDR3 totals 18 residues. The chain's CDR3 is CASPSFYREILSGNTIYF. The CDR3 bases are TGTGCCAGCCCGTCTTTCTACAGGGAAATCCTCTCTGGAAACACCATATATTTT.

The chain has TRBV7-8 and TRBJ2-6; the D is unclear. Germline lookup yields CDR1 SGHVS and CDR2 FQNEAQ. Trimming took 3 bases from V and 0 from J, leaving 6 bases between them. The CDR3 loop spans 15 amino acids. The CDR3 here is CASSFRSSGANVLTF. The CDR3, as DNA: TGTGCCAGCAGCTTTAGGAGCTCTGGGGCCAACGTCCTGACTTTC.